A selection of T cell receptor beta chains follows, all from one sample in a study of blood T cell repertoires in COVID-19. Profiling relied on immunoSEQ multiplex PCR, and the TCRdb table lists in-frame clones only, not all of them. The table records nearly 80,000 clones, 84% of them present only once. The source material was peripheral blood. Source of these receptors: a man aged 50 to 60 with acute or convalescent COVID-19. Each CDR3 is given with its conserved first and last residue. Each record gives: clone size, J gene, V gene, D gene, CDR3 DNA, CDR3 protein. A D gene is named only where the DNA matches it firmly. Rows give clone size only sometimes, using once, few, many, or a class for an expanded clone.

>.|TRBJ1-2|TRBV2|.
TGTGCCAGCAGCGAATCAAATACAGGGTCCGGAGGTGGCTACACCTTC
CASSESNTGSGGGYTF
>.|TRBJ2-7|TRBV19|.
TGTGCCAGTAGATTGACGTCGGGAGACGGCTACGAGCAGTACTTC
CASRLTSGDGYEQYF
>.|TRBJ2-7|TRBV5-6|.
TGTGCCAGCTCCAGTACCTACGAGCAGTACTTC
CASSSTYEQYF
>.|TRBJ1-1|TRBV28|TRBD1
TGTGCCAGCAGTTTATCGGGGACAGGGGCCCTCGAAGCTTTCTTT
CASSLSGTGALEAFF
>.|TRBJ1-2|TRBV7-8|.
TGTGCCAGCAGCTTAGGCAACAGGGACGGTCATGGCTACACCTTC
CASSLGNRDGHGYTF
>few|TRBJ1-1|TRBV7-2|.
TGTGCCAGCAGACGAACGGGCACTGAAGCTTTCTTT
CASRRTGTEAFF
>.|TRBJ2-7|TRBV12-5|.
TGTGCTAGTGGTTTGTTGTCCGGGAGATGGCACGAGCAGTACTTC
CASGLLSGRWHEQYF
>.|TRBJ2-2|TRBV6-4|TRBD2
TGTGCCAGCAGTCTAGCGGGGGCCACCGGGGAGCTGTTTTTT
CASSLAGATGELFF
>.|TRBJ2-1|TRBV27|TRBD2
TGTGCCGCATCGGGGGGGAATGAGCAGTTCTTC
CAASGGNEQFF
>.|TRBJ2-3|TRBV4-3|TRBD2
TGCGCCAGCAGCCAAGATCCGACTAGCGGGGGGGTAGATACGCAGTATTTT
CASSQDPTSGGVDTQYF
>.|TRBJ2-7|TRBV7-6|TRBD1
TGTGCCAGCAGCCCAACCGGGACAGGGTATGGCGAGCAGTACTTC
CASSPTGTGYGEQYF
>.|TRBJ2-7|TRBV28|.
TGTGCCAGCAGTTCCTCATTCAGGGTAACCTACGAGCAGTACTTC
CASSSSFRVTYEQYF
>.|TRBJ2-2|TRBV27|TRBD2
TGTGCCAGCAGGATCGGGAGGGACACCGGGGAGCTGTTTTTT
CASRIGRDTGELFF
>.|TRBJ2-3|TRBV5-1|TRBD2
TGCGCCAGCAGCTCCGGACTAGTAACAGATACGCAGTATTTT
CASSSGLVTDTQYF
>.|TRBJ2-5|TRBV7-2|TRBD2
TGTGCCAGCAGCTCGGGGACTAGCGGGGGGGAGACCCAGTACTTC
CASSSGTSGGETQYF
>.|TRBJ2-4|TRBV19|TRBD1
TGTGCCAGTAAGGACAGGGCTAAAAACATTCAGTACTTC
CASKDRAKNIQYF
>.|TRBJ2-2|TRBV7-9|TRBD2
TGTGCCAGCAGCTCTGCGGGGGGGCGACACACCGGGGAGCTGTTTTTT
CASSSAGGRHTGELFF
>.|TRBJ2-1|TRBV6-5|TRBD2
TGTGCCAGCAGAGGGACTAGCTACAATGAGCAGTTCTTC
CASRGTSYNEQFF
>.|TRBJ2-6|TRBV7-9|.
TGTGCCAGCAGCCAAGTCGGCTCTGGGGCCAACGTCCTGACTTTC
CASSQVGSGANVLTF
>.|TRBJ2-7|TRBV4-3|.
TGCGCCAGCAGCCAAGATTCGGGGATTTTTAACGAGCAGTACTTC
CASSQDSGIFNEQYF
>.|TRBJ2-7|TRBV6-2/TRBV6-3|TRBD1
TGTGCCAGCAGCCGGTACAGGGGTTCCTACGAGCAGTACTTC
CASSRYRGSYEQYF
>.|TRBJ1-5|TRBV2|.
TGTGCCAGTCTCCGGGAGCACAATCAGCCCCAGCATTTT
CASLREHNQPQHF
>.|TRBJ2-3|TRBV18|.
TGTGCCAGCTCATCCGGGTCGTTAGGCTCCACAGATACGCAGTATTTT
CASSSGSLGSTDTQYF
>once|TRBJ1-2|TRBV6-5|.
TGTGCCAGCGAAGGGGAAAACTATGGCTACACCTTC
CASEGENYGYTF
>.|TRBJ2-2|TRBV19|TRBD1
TGTGCCAGTACTAAAATAGACAGGGCCGGGGAGCTGTTTTTT
CASTKIDRAGELFF
>.|TRBJ2-7|TRBV12-3/TRBV12-4|.
TGTGCCAGCAAACAGGGTACCTACGAGCAGTACTTC
CASKQGTYEQYF
>once|TRBJ2-1|TRBV4-3|TRBD1
TGCGCCAGCAGCCAAGGGGTGCACAGGGGCTGGGACAATGAGCAGTTCTTC
CASSQGVHRGWDNEQFF
>.|TRBJ2-3|TRBV9|TRBD2
TGTGCCAGCAGCGTAGCTGGTGGGAGGGCTTACACAGATACGCAGTATTTT
CASSVAGGRAYTDTQYF
>.|TRBJ1-1|TRBV30|.
TGTGCCTGGTACAGACCCACTGAAGCTTTCTTT
CAWYRPTEAFF
>.|TRBJ1-5|TRBV25-1|.
TGTGCCAGCAGTACGGGCAATCAGCCCCAGCATTTT
CASSTGNQPQHF
>.|TRBJ1-6|TRBV30|.
TGTGCCTGGAGTGTACACTATAATTCACCCCTCCACTTT
CAWSVHYNSPLHF
>.|TRBJ1-2|TRBV27|TRBD1
TGTGCCAGCAGTTTTGCCGGGACAGGGAATGGCTACACCTTC
CASSFAGTGNGYTF
>.|TRBJ1-5|TRBV29-1|.
TGCAGCGTTGATGAGATGGTCAGGAATCAGCCCCAGCATTTT
CSVDEMVRNQPQHF
>.|TRBJ1-3|TRBV18|.
TGTGCCAGCTCACCACGGTCAACAGTCCTCTCTGGAAACACCATATATTTT
CASSPRSTVLSGNTIYF
>.|TRBJ2-7|TRBV28|.
TGTGCCAGCAGTTTATCAGGGCTCTCCTACGAGCAGTACTTC
CASSLSGLSYEQYF